This TCR beta chain was recorded in a study of blood T cell repertoires in COVID-19. Study in general: Whether acute or convalescent, the COVID-19 samples came from the United States, Italy and Spain. Sources were T cells, B-cell-depleted T cells, or PBMCs; the material itself was cDNA or gDNA.

In the original workflow: By means of reference gene primer amplification, nucleated cell counts were estimated. Assay: immunoSEQ multiplex PCR; the TCRdb copy retains only in-frame clones and omits some. D and trimming were read from the DNA, whereas the V and J calls and clone size are those reported in that table. The sample includes approximately 25,000 clones, more than 75% of them seen just once. In germline, CDR1 is PRHDT, CDR2 FYEKMQ (reference sequence). CDR3 length: 17 residues. The V end was cut by 2 bases, the J end by 2 bases, with 15 bases between. The sample consisted of peripheral blood. This chain joins TRBV13 and TRBJ2-2, with a weak D call TRBD2 (6 bases). The clonotype originates from a man aged 50-59 years with active COVID-19. The CDR3 DNA sequence: TGTGCCAGCAGCTTAAGTTTGGGACTGCCTAACACCGGGGAGCTGTTTTTT. Its translation is CASSLSLGLPNTGELFF.